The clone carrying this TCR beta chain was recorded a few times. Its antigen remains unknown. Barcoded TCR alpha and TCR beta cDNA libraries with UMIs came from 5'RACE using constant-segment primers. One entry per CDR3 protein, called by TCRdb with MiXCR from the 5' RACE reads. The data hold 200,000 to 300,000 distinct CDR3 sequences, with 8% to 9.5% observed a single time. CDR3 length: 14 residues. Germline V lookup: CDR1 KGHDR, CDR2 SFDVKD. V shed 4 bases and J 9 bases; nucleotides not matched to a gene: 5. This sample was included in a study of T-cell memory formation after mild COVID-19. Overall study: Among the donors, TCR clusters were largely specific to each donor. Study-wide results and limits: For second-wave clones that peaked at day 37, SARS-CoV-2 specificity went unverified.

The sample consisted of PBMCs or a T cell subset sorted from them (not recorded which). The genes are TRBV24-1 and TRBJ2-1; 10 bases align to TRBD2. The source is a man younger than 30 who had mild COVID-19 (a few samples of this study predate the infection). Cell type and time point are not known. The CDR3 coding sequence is TGTGCCACCAGTGAGACCGCTAGCGGGGGTGAGCAGTTCTTC. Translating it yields CATSETASGGEQFF.